This entry features one T cell receptor (beta chain) sequence. These data originate in a study of blood T cell repertoires in COVID-19. Across the whole study: Samples of COVID-19 (acute and convalescent) were obtained from the United States, Italy and Spain.

How the authors handled the data: Reference gene primer amplification gave estimated nucleated cell counts. Here immunoSEQ multiplex PCR was the method, and the copy in TCRdb shows in-frame clones only, minus some. Clonal size and the V and J genes are those of that table, whereas D and trimming came from the DNA. The sample lists around 280,000 clones, 89% occurring once. Participants reported their clinical history, and cohort assignment relied on those reports. Two negative PCRs, clearance, or symptom resolution characterized the recovered Cohort 3 donors. The CDR3 has 15 amino acids. The germline gives CDR1 SGHTS, CDR2 YDEGEE. The germline V and J ends were trimmed by 4 bases and 7 bases, with 20 bases remaining between them.

The gene calls are TRBV5-8 and TRBJ1-2; D is perhaps TRBD1 (5 bases). The specimen was PBMCs or T cells enriched from blood (not recorded which). The TCR comes from a woman aged 40 to 50 who had recovered from COVID-19. CDR3 protein: CASSNQLRGGGGYTF. CDR3 coding DNA: TGTGCCAGCAGCAACCAACTCCGGGGGGGAGGTGGCTACACCTTC.